This TCR beta chain was sequenced in a study of shared clonotypes between healthy human individuals. The trim removed 3 bases at V and 0 bases at J, leaving 2 bases unmatched. From germline, CDR1 is MDHEN and CDR2 SYDVKM. The CDR3 length is 14 residues. Terminally differentiated effector memory CD45RA+ cells were excluded by CCR7 positive selection of CD45RO-negative cells. There were no recent acute infections or vaccinations among the donors, who were healthy HIV-negative adults. Assay used: immunoSEQ multiplex PCR; TCRdb lists only in-frame clones, some missing. In the table there are about 2.1 million clones, over 85% of which are singletons. Study-wide results and caveats: With few donors, the genetic and exposure-history diversity represented was limited. The sole specimen, blood, was sampled, and tissue repertoires likely differ.

As for this clone: The target antigen is unknown. Other DNA sequences within the sample encode an identical CDR3.

Material: naive CD8+ T cells from PBMCs. This chain connects TRBV28 to TRBJ2-7, with 7 bases aligning to TRBD1. The sequence derives from a man aged 18 to 29 in good health. Some clones in this sample may be carry-over from other donors' samples. CDR3 nucleotides: TGTGCCAGCAGTTTTAGGGACAGCTCCTACGAGCAGTACTTC. This codes for CASSFRDSSYEQYF. The variable domain in full, completed from reference TRBV28 and TRBJ2-7, reads DVKVTQSSRYLVKRTGEKVFLECVQDMDHENMFWYRQDPGLGLRLIYFSYDVKMKEKGDIPEGYSVSREKKERFSLILESASTNQTSMYLCASSFRDSSYEQYFGPGTRLTVT.